This entry features one T cell receptor (beta chain) sequence. As yet, its antigen is unknown. These data originate in a study of vaccination and CD4 T cells after COVID-19. About the study: The post-COVID sampling time was a median about 95 days after diagnosis, ranging from 35 to 161. Researchers treated cells with overlapping spike peptides taken from SARS-CoV-2, HCoV-NL63, HCoV-OC43 and HCoV-229E.

Trimming took 2 bases from V and 6 from J; bases not matched to a gene: 7. CDR3 size: 15 residues. Germline-derived CDR1 and CDR2 are SEHNR and FQNEAQ (reference sequence). With the Oncomine TCR Beta short-read assay, DNA from cultured CD4+ T cells was sequenced. TCRdb used MiXCR to reprocess the PCR reads, holding one entry per CDR3 protein. The sample records over 14,000 distinct CDR3 sequences, approximately 62% being singletons. As to treatment: roughly 11-day PBMC culture with coronavirus spike peptide pools or control peptides (ViraFEST assay). The J gene is TRBJ2-1, the V gene TRBV7-9; 7 bases map to TRBD2. Sample: CD4+ T cells from blood, cultured in vitro. The sequence came from a human donor who had recovered from COVID-19. CDR3 coding DNA: TGTGCCAGCAGCTTAATTCACGGGGGGTCCAATGAGCAGTTCTTC. Translation gives CASSLIHGGSNEQFF. Together with reference TRBV7-9 and TRBJ2-1, the CDR3 gives the full variable domain: DTGVSQNPRHKITKRGQNVTFRCDPISEHNRLYWYRQTLGQGPEFLTYFQNEAQLEKSRLLSDRFSAERPKGSFSTLEIQRTEQGDSAMYLCASSLIHGGSNEQFFGPGTRLTVL.